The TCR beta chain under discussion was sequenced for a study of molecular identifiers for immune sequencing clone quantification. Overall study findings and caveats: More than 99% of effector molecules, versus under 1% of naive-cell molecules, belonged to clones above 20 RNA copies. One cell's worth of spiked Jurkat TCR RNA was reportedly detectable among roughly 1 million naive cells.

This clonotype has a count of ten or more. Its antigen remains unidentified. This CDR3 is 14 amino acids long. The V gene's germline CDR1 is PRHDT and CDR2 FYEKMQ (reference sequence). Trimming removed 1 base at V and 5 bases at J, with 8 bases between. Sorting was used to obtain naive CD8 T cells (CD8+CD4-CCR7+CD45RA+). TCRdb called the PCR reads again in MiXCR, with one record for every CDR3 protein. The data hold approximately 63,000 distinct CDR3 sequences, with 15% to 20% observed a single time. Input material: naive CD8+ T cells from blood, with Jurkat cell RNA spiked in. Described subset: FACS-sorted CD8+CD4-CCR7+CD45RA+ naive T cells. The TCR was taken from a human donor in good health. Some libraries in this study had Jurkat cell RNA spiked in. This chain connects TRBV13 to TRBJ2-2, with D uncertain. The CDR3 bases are TGTGCCAGCAGCTTAGTGTTGAAAACCGGGGAGCTGTTTTTT. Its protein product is CASSLVLKTGELFF.